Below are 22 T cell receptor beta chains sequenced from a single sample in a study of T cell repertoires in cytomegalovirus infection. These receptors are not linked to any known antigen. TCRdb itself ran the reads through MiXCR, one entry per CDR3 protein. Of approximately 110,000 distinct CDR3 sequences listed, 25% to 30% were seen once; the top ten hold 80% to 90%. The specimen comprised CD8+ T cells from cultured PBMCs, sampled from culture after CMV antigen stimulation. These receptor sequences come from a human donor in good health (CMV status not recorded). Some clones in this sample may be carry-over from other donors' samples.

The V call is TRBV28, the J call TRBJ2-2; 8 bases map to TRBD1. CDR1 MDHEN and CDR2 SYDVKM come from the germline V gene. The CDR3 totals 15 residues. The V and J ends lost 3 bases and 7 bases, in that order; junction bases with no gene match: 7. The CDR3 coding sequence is TGTGCCAGCAGTTTTCGGACAGGGAGCGGCGGGGAGCTGTTTTTT. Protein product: CASSFRTGSGGELFF.

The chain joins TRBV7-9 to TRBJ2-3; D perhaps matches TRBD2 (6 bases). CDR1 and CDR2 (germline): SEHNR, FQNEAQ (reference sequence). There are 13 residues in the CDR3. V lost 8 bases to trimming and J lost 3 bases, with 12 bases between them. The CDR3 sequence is CASLILATDTQYF. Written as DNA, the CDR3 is TGTGCCAGCTTAATACTAGCTACAGATACGCAGTATTTT.

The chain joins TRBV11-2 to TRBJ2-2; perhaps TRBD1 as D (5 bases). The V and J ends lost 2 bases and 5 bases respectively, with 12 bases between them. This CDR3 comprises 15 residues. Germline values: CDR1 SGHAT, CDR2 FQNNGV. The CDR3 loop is CASSLWQGGTGELFF. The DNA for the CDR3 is TGTGCCAGCAGCTTATGGCAGGGTGGAACCGGGGAGCTGTTTTTT.

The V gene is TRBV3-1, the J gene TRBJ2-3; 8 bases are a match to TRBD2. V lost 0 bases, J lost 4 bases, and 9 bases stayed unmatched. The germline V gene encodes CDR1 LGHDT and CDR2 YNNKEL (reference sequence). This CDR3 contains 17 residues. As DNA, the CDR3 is TGTGCCAGCAGCCAAGATTTTGATAGCGGGGTGGCAGATACGCAGTATTTT. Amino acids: CASSQDFDSGVADTQYF.

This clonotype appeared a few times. DNA for the CDR3: TGTGCCAGCAGTTTACAGGGCCTCTCCTATGGCTACACCTTC. As protein: CASSLQGLSYGYTF. J is TRBJ1-2 and V is TRBV12-3 or TRBV12-4; weak D call: TRBD1 (5 bases). The length of the CDR3 is 14 residues. Trimming cost V 2 bases and J 4 bases, with 11 bases left between them.

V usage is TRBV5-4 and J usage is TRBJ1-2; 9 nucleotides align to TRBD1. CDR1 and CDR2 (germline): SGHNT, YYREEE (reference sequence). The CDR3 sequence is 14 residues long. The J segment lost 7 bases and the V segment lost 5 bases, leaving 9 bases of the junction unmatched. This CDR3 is CASRDITGGPGYTF. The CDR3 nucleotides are TGTGCCAGCAGAGATATAACAGGGGGCCCTGGCTACACCTTC.

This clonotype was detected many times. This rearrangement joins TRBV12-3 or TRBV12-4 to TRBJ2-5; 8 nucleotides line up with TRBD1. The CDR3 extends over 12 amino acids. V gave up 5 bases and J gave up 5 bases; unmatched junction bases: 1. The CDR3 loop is CASSTGGETQYF. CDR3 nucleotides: TGTGCCAGCAGTACAGGGGGGGAGACCCAGTACTTC.

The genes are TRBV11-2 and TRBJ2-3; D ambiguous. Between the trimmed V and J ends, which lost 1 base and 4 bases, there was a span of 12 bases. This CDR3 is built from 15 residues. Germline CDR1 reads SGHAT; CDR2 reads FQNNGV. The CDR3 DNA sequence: TGTGCCAGCAGCTTAGCGGTCAGTCAAGCAGATACGCAGTATTTT. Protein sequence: CASSLAVSQADTQYF. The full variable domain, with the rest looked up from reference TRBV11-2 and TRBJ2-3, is EAGVAQSPRYKIIEKRQSVAFWCNPISGHATLYWYQQILGQGPKLLIQFQNNGVVDDSQLPKDRFSAERLKGVDSTLKIQPAKLEDSAVYLCASSLAVSQADTQYFGPGTRLTVL.

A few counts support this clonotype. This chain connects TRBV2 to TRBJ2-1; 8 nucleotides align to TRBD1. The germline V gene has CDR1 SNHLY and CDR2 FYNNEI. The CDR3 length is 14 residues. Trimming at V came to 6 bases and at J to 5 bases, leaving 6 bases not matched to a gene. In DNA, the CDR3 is TGTGCCAGCAGACAGGGGGTGTTTGACAATGAGCAGTTCTTC. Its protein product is CASRQGVFDNEQFF.

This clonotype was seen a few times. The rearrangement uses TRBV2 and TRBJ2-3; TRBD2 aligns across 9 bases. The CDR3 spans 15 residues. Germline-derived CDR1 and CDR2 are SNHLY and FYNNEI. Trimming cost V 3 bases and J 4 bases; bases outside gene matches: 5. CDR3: CASSEGRGGPDTQYF. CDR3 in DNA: TGTGCCAGCAGTGAGGGGCGGGGGGGCCCAGATACGCAGTATTTT. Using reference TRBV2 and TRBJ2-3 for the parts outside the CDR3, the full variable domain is EPEVTQTPSHQVTQMGQEVILRCVPISNHLYFYWYRQILGQKVEFLVSFYNNEISEKSEIFDDQFSVERPDGSNFTLKIRSTKLEDSAMYFCASSEGRGGPDTQYFGPGTRLTVL.

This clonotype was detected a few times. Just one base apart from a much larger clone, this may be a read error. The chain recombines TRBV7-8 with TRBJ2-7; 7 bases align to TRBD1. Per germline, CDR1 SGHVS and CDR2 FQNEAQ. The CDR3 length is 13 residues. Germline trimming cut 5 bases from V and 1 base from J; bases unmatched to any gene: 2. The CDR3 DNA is TGTGCCAGCAGCGTGGGACAGTCCTACGAGCAGTACTTC. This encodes CASSVGQSYEQYF. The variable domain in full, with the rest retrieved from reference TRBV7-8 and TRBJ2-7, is GAGVSQSPRYKVAKRGQDVALRCDPISGHVSLFWYQQALGQGPEFLTYFQNEAQLDKSGLPSDRFFAERPEGSVSTLKIQRTQQEDSAVYLCASSVGQSYEQYFGPGTRLTVT.

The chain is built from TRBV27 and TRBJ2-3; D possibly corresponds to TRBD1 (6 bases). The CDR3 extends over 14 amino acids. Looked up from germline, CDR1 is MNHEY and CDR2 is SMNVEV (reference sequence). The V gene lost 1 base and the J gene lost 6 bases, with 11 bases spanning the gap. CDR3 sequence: CASSLWAGADTQYF. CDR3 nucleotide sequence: TGTGCCAGCAGTTTATGGGCAGGGGCCGATACGCAGTATTTT.

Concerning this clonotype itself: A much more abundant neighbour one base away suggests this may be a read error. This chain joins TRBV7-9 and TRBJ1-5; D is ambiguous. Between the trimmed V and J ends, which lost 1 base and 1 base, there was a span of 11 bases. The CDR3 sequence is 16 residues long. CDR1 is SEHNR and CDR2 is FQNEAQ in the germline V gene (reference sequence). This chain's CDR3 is CASSLVDGESNQPQHF. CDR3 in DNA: TGTGCCAGCAGCTTAGTGGACGGTGAGAGCAATCAGCCCCAGCATTTT.

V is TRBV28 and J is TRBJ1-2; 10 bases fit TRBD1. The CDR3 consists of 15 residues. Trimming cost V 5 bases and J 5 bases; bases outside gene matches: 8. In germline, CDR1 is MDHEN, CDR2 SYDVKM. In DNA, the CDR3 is TGTGCCAGCAGTCCACGGACAGGGGGAAGTTATGGCTACACCTTC. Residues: CASSPRTGGSYGYTF.

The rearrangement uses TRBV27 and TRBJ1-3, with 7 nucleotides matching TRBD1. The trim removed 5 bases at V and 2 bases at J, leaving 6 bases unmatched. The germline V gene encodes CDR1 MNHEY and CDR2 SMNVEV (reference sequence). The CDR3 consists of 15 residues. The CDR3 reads CASSPGTAAGNTIYF. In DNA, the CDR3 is TGTGCCAGCAGTCCCGGGACAGCAGCTGGAAACACCATATATTTT.

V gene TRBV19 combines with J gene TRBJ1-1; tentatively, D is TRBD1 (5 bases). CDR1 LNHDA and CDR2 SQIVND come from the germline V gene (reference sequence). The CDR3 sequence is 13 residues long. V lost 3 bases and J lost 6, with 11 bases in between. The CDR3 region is CASSIGRGPEAFF. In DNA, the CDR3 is TGTGCCAGTAGTATTGGGAGGGGCCCTGAAGCTTTCTTT. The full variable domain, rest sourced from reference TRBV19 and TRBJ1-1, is DGGITQSPKYLFRKEGQNVTLSCEQNLNHDAMYWYRQDPGQGLRLIYYSQIVNDFQKGDIAEGYSVSREKKESFPLTVTSAQKNPTAFYLCASSIGRGPEAFFGQGTRLTVV.

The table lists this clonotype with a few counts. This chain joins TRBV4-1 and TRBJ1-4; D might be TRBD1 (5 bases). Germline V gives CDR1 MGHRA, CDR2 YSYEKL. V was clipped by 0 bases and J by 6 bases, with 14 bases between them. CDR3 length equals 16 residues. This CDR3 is CASSQERGRADEKLFF. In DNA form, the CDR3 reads TGCGCCAGCAGCCAAGAGCGGGGCAGGGCGGATGAAAAACTGTTTTTT.

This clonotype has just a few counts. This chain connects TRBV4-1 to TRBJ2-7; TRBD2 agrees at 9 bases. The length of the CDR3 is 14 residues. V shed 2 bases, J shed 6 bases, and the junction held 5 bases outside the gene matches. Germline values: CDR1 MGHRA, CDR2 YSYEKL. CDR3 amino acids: CASSQSGGYGEQYF. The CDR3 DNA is TGCGCCAGCAGCCAAAGCGGGGGGTACGGCGAGCAGTACTTC.

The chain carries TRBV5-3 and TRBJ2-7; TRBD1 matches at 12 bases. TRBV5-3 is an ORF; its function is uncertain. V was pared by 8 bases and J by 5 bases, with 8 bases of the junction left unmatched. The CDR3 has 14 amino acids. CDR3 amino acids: CASSYGTGGHEQYF. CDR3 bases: TGTGCCAGCAGTTACGGGACAGGGGGCCACGAGCAGTACTTC.

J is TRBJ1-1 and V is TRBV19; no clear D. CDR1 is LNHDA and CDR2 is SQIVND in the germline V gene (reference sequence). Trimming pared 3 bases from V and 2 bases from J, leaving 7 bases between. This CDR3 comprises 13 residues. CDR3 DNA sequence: TGTGCCAGTAGTATCCCGGGAAACACTGAAGCTTTCTTT. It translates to CASSIPGNTEAFF.

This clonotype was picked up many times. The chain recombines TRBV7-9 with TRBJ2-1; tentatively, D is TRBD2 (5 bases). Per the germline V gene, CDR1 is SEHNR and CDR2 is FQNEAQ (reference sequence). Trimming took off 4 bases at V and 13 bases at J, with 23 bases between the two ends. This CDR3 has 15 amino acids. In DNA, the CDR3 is TGTGCCAGCAGCTCGCCCTCTCTCGCGGCGCGGACTCAGTTCTTC. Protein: CASSSPSLAARTQFF.

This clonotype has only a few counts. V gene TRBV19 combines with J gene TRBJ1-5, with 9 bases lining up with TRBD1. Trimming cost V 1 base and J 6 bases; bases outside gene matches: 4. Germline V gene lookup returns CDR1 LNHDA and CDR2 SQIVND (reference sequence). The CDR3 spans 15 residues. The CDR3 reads CASSIVTGGSQPQHF. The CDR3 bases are TGTGCCAGTAGTATAGTCACAGGGGGCTCTCAGCCCCAGCATTTT.